Below, one T cell receptor (beta chain) is given with its context. Its antigen remains unknown. V was clipped by 7 bases and J by 6 bases, with 11 bases between them. The CDR3 contains 12 residues. Per the germline V gene, CDR1 is KGHDR and CDR2 is SFDVKD. These data are taken from a study of T cell responses to AZD1222 COVID-19 vaccine. Study conclusions and caveats: Most donors were white British, females outnumbered males, and clonal diversity was possibly underestimated. Only 5 or 6 AZD1222 recipients tested seropositive at baseline. There were repertoire samples only from the period after the peak T cell response.

Sequencing was performed with immunoSEQ multiplex PCR; in TCRdb, only in-frame clones are kept and a portion is missing. The sample lists around 140,000 clones, roughly 91% occurring once. The sequence came from an adult in good health. The genes are TRBV24-1 and TRBJ1-1; TRBD1 might be the D (5 bases). The sequenced sample was peripheral blood, obtained on day 0 of AZD1222 vaccination. For the CDR3, the DNA is TGTGCCACCAGGATGGGGGTCGCTGAAGCTTTCTTT. Protein sequence: CATRMGVAEAFF.